This is a list of T cell receptor beta chains from one sample in a study of blood T cell repertoires in COVID-19. The method was immunoSEQ multiplex PCR; TCRdb's version includes in-frame clones alone and lacks a portion of them. Of hundreds of thousands of clones listed, approximately 85% are singletons. The sample was PBMCs or T cells enriched from blood (not recorded which). These receptors were obtained from a woman in her forties or fifties with acute COVID-19. Each CDR3 is given with its conserved first and last residue. Fields, in order: clone size, D gene, J gene, V gene, CDR3 protein, CDR3 DNA. A D gene is named only where the DNA matches it firmly. Not every row has a clone size; where given, it reads once, few, many or a size class.

.	TRBD2	TRBJ2-2	TRBV5-1	CASSPRTSTGELFF	TGCGCCAGCAGCCCAAGGACTAGCACCGGGGAGCTGTTTTTT
few	.	TRBJ1-5	TRBV27	CASSSPGEQPQHF	TGTGCCAGCAGTTCCCCCGGGGAACAGCCCCAGCATTTT
.	.	TRBJ1-6	TRBV5-1	CASTYQGQGTSPLHF	TGCGCCAGCACCTATCAGGGTCAGGGGACTTCACCCCTCCACTTT
.	TRBD1	TRBJ1-4	TRBV5-1	CASSPSGGPTEKLFF	TGCGCCAGCAGCCCCTCAGGGGGCCCAACCGAAAAACTGTTTTTT
once	TRBD1	TRBJ1-1	TRBV30	CAWRETGQGWGTEAFF	TGTGCCTGGAGAGAAACGGGACAGGGCTGGGGCACTGAAGCTTTCTTT
.	.	TRBJ2-7	TRBV6-5	CASSPTGGGYEQYF	TGTGCCAGCAGTCCCACGGGGGGCGGCTACGAGCAGTACTTC
.	.	TRBJ1-6	TRBV5-1	CASSLEGINSPLHF	TGCGCCAGCAGCTTGGAGGGGATAAATTCACCCCTCCACTTT
.	TRBD1	TRBJ1-2	TRBV29-1	CSVVGQGVLDGYTF	TGCAGCGTTGTAGGACAGGGAGTATTGGATGGCTACACCTTC
.	TRBD2	TRBJ2-7	TRBV18	CASSPGGLAGGLYDEQYF	TGTGCCAGCTCACCAGGAGGACTAGCGGGGGGACTATACGACGAGCAGTACTTC
.	TRBD1	TRBJ2-7	TRBV6-5	CASTPRTGTYEQYF	TGTGCCAGCACCCCCCGGACAGGGACTTACGAGCAGTACTTC
once	TRBD1	TRBJ2-5	TRBV27	CASSSLTGLATEKETQYF	TGTGCCAGCAGTTCACTGACAGGGCTTGCCACTGAAAAAGAGACCCAGTACTTC
.	TRBD1	TRBJ2-1	TRBV14	CASSQAGGSNEQFF	TGTGCCAGCAGCCAAGCAGGGGGATCCAATGAGCAGTTCTTC
.	TRBD1	TRBJ2-5	TRBV30	CAWKGDRDFQETQYF	TGTGCCTGGAAGGGGGACAGGGATTTCCAAGAGACCCAGTACTTC
.	TRBD1	TRBJ2-3	TRBV5-1	CASSLGGGGTDTQYF	TGCGCCAGCAGCTTGGGAGGGGGCGGTACAGATACGCAGTATTTT
.	TRBD1	TRBJ1-4	TRBV30	CAWSVLSGQGTELFF	TGTGCCTGGAGTGTACTTTCGGGACAGGGGACCGAACTGTTTTTT
.	TRBD1	TRBJ1-2	TRBV3-1/TRBV3-2	CASSPDGTANYGYTF	TGTGCCAGCAGCCCAGACGGGACAGCTAACTATGGCTACACCTTC
.	.	TRBJ2-7	TRBV7-9	CASSQSHEQYF	TGTGCCAGCAGCCAATCCCACGAGCAGTACTTC
.	.	TRBJ1-5	TRBV6-2/TRBV6-3	CASSLLPLNQPQHF	TGTGCCAGCAGTCTGCTACCCCTTAATCAGCCCCAGCATTTT
.	.	TRBJ1-2	TRBV5-1	CASSLGQDGYGYTF	TGCGCCAGCAGCTTGGGACAGGACGGCTATGGCTACACCTTC
few	.	TRBJ1-1	TRBV7-2	CASSLVDGTEAFF	TGTGCCAGCAGCTTAGTAGATGGCACTGAAGCTTTCTTT
once	.	TRBJ1-1	TRBV6-5	CASSYTPLGNTEAFF	TGTGCCAGCAGTTATACCCCCCTAGGGAACACTGAAGCTTTCTTT